This TCR beta chain was obtained from a study of long-term antiretroviral therapy in people with HIV. They ran version v3.0 of the immunoSEQ assay at survey level. TCRdb's copy holds only in-frame clones and misses some; the assay was immunoSEQ multiplex PCR. The sample includes over 35,000 clones, approximately 79% of them seen just once. At least one PBMC sample before ART and at least two after were required. Regarding the study as a whole: Controls exceeded HIV repertoires in CDR3 length range. Increased diversity was seen after ART, yet it remained lower than in transplant donor controls.

A remark on this clone: Its antigen is not known.

This TCR was recovered from a man younger than 35 with HIV. Sequences were derived from unsorted PBMCs, sampled 1.5 years after starting antiretroviral therapy.

The DNA for the CDR3 is TGTGCCAGCTCACCAGATCAGGGGAACACTGAAGCTTTCTTT. Amino acids: CASSPDQGNTEAFF. The V gene is TRBV18, the J gene TRBJ1-1; weak D call: TRBD1 (5 bases). Germline CDR1 reads KGHSH; CDR2 reads LQKENI. V gave up 2 bases and J gave up 1 base, with 8 bases separating them. The CDR3 is 14 residues long.